These T cell receptor beta chains were read from a single sample in a study of control samples from healthy donors and cancer patients. Clones were sequenced by immunoSEQ multiplex PCR, and TCRdb holds only the in-frame ones, with some missing. The table includes over 150,000 clones, 96% detected once. Sequenced sample: blood. The source is a woman aged 30 to 39 in good health. CDR3s include the opening cysteine and the closing phenylalanine or tryptophan. Fields, in order: V gene, D gene, J gene, clone size, CDR3 DNA, CDR3 protein. A D gene is named only where the DNA matches it firmly. Where a row states a size, it is once, few, many or the class of an expanded clone; other rows omit it.

TRBV14	-	TRBJ2-1	few	TGTGCCAGCAGCCCTAAGTTTCAGGGACCATTTTTGGAGCAGTTCTTC	CASSPKFQGPFLEQFF
TRBV27	-	TRBJ1-1	-	TGTGCCAGCAGTTCCCTTACTGAAGCTTTCTTT	CASSSLTEAFF
TRBV28	-	TRBJ1-1	-	TGTGCCAGCTGGGGAACTGTCCTGAACACTGAAGCTTTCTTT	CASWGTVLNTEAFF
TRBV9	-	TRBJ1-6	once	TGTGCCAGCAGCCGAGAAGGTCCCCCTAATTCACCCCTCCACTTT	CASSREGPPNSPLHF
TRBV27	-	TRBJ1-1	-	TGTGCCAGCAGTTTATTCAAGAACACTGAAGCTTTCTTT	CASSLFKNTEAFF
TRBV7-9	-	TRBJ2-2	once	TGTGCCAGCAGCTTAGTGGACGGTCGAACCGGGGAGCTGTTTTTT	CASSLVDGRTGELFF
TRBV4-2	-	TRBJ1-6	-	TGTGCCAGCAGCCAAGGCGCAACGAATAATTCACCCCTCCACTTT	CASSQGATNNSPLHF
TRBV4-1	TRBD1	TRBJ1-3	-	TGCGCCAGCAGCCAGACCGGGACAGGGAGGTTTTCCGGAAACACCATATATTTT	CASSQTGTGRFSGNTIYF
TRBV27	-	TRBJ2-6	-	TGTGCCAGCACCCCGGGAATTGCGGGGGCCAACGTCCTGACTTTC	CASTPGIAGANVLTF
TRBV5-8	-	TRBJ2-7	-	TGTGCCAGCAGCTTGAGGAGGGCAGGGGGTGGCGAGCAGTACTTC	CASSLRRAGGGEQYF
TRBV6-5	TRBD2	TRBJ2-1	once	TGTGCCAGCAGGATAATAGCGGGGGGGTACAATGAGCAGTTCTTC	CASRIIAGGYNEQFF
TRBV19	-	TRBJ1-3	few	TGTGCCAGTAGTATATCAACAGCTGGAAACACCATATATTTT	CASSISTAGNTIYF
TRBV5-1	-	TRBJ2-7	-	TGCGCCAGCAGCACCACCCGGGGGAAAATCCCCTACGAGCAGTACTTC	CASSTTRGKIPYEQYF
TRBV4-1	-	TRBJ2-1	-	TGCGCCAGCAGCCTCCCGGACCGAAATGAGCAGTTCTTC	CASSLPDRNEQFF
TRBV28	TRBD2	TRBJ2-7	-	TGTGCCAGCAGTAGACCGGGACTAGACTACGAGCAGTACTTC	CASSRPGLDYEQYF
TRBV3-1/TRBV3-2	-	TRBJ2-3	once	TGTGCCAGCAGCCAAGTGGGTGGAGGGGGCCCCAAAAATACGCAGTATTTT	CASSQVGGGGPKNTQYF
TRBV4-1	-	TRBJ2-4	-	TGCGCCAGCAGCCTCCGGATAGCCAAAAACATTCAGTACTTC	CASSLRIAKNIQYF
TRBV7-8	-	TRBJ2-2	-	TGTGCCAGCAGGATAAACTCAGGGGGGGAGCTGTTTTTT	CASRINSGGELFF
TRBV5-8	TRBD1	TRBJ1-5	-	TGTGCCAGCAGATCGACAGGGGGAAGGGAATCAGGTCAGCCCCAGCATTTT	CASRSTGGRESGQPQHF
TRBV6-1	-	TRBJ1-1	-	TGTGCCAGCAGTGAATACGTGTGGGACGGACGGGGAGCTTTCTTT	CASSEYVWDGRGAFF
TRBV29-1	TRBD2	TRBJ2-7	-	TGCAGCGCCTCTAGCGGGAGTCTACTCCACGAGCAGTACTTC	CSASSGSLLHEQYF
TRBV11-2	TRBD2	TRBJ2-1	few	TGTGCCAGCAGCTTCTTTAGCGGGGAAGCTAAGCAGTTCTTC	CASSFFSGEAKQFF
TRBV7-9	-	TRBJ2-2	few	TGTGCCAGCAGCCCCGCGCCTGGGGGACCGAACACCGGGGAGCTGTTTTTT	CASSPAPGGPNTGELFF
TRBV20-1	-	TRBJ2-1	-	TGCAGTACATGGCCCCGTCACGAGCAGTTCTTC	CSTWPRHEQFF
TRBV5-4	TRBD2	TRBJ2-1	-	TGTGCCAGCAGCCCACCTAGCGGTGGGGGTTACAATGAGCAGTTCTTC	CASSPPSGGGYNEQFF
TRBV5-4	-	TRBJ1-6	-	TGTGCCAGCAGCCCAGTACGGACTGGGGCACCCCTCCACTTT	CASSPVRTGAPLHF
TRBV5-6	-	TRBJ2-1	-	TGTGCCAGCAGCTTCGATAGCTCCTACAATGAGCAGTTCTTC	CASSFDSSYNEQFF
TRBV5-1	-	TRBJ1-3	-	TGCGCCAGCAGCCTAGCACCTGTCCGAAACACCATATATTTT	CASSLAPVRNTIYF
TRBV4-1	-	TRBJ1-2	-	TGCGCCAGCAGCCAAGAGGCCAGCTTGAACTATGGCTACACCTTC	CASSQEASLNYGYTF
TRBV7-3	-	TRBJ2-2	-	TGTGCCAGCAGCTTAATCTCGAACACCGGGGAGCTGTTTTTT	CASSLISNTGELFF
TRBV27	TRBD1	TRBJ1-5	-	TGTGCCAGCAGTTTATCGGGACAGGGGAAACAGCCCCAGCATTTT	CASSLSGQGKQPQHF
TRBV28	-	TRBJ1-6	once	TGTGCCAGCACCGGCGGGAGCTCCTATAATTCACCCCTCCACTTT	CASTGGSSYNSPLHF
TRBV18	-	TRBJ2-5	-	TGTGCCAGCTCACCCCGAGAGACCCAGTACTTC	CASSPRETQYF
TRBV5-1	-	TRBJ1-1	-	TGCGCCAGCAGCTTGGGTGTTTGGGGCGGTGAAGCTTTCTTT	CASSLGVWGGEAFF
TRBV5-1	TRBD2	TRBJ2-7	-	TGCGCCAGCAGCTCGGTCCACTGGACTAGCTCCTACGAGCAGTACTTC	CASSSVHWTSSYEQYF
TRBV6-5	TRBD2	TRBJ2-1	-	TGTGCCAGCAGTTACTCGTGGGGGGGTAATGAGCAGTTCTTC	CASSYSWGGNEQFF